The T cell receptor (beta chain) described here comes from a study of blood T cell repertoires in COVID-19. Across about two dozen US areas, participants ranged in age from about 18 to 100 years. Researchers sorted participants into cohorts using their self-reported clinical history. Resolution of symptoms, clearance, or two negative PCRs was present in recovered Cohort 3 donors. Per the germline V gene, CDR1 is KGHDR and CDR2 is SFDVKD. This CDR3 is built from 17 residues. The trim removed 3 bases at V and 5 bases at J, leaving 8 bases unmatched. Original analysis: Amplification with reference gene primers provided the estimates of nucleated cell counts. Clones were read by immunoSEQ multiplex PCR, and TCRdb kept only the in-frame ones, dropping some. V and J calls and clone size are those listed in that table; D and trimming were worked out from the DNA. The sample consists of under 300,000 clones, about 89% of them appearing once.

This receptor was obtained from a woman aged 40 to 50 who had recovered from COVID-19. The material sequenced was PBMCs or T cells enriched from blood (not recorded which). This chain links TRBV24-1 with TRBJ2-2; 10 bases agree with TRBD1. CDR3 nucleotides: TGTGCCACCAGTGATACCCGGGACAGGGGTGGTACCGGGGAGCTGTTTTTT. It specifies CATSDTRDRGGTGELFF.